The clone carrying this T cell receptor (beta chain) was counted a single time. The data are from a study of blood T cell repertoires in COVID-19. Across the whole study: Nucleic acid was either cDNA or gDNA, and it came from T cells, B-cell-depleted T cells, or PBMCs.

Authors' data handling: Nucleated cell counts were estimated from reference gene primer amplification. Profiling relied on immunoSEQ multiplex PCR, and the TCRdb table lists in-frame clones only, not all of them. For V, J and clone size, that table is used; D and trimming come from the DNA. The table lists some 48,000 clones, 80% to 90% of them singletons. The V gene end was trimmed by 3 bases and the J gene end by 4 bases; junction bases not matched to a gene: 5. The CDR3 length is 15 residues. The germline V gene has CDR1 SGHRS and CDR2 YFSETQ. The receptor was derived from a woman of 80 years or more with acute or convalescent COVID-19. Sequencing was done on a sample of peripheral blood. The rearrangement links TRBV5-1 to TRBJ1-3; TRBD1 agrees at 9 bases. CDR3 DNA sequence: TGCGCCAGCAGCTATACAGGGGGCAAGGGAAACACCATATATTTT. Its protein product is CASSYTGGKGNTIYF. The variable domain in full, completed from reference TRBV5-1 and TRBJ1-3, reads KAGVTQTPRYLIKTRGQQVTLSCSPISGHRSVSWYQQTPGQGLQFLFEYFSETQRNKGNFPGRFSGRQFSNSRSEMNVSTLELGDSALYLCASSYTGGKGNTIYFGEGSWLTVV.